The 2 T cell receptor beta chains presented below share a single source sample, sequenced in a study of blood T cell repertoires in COVID-19. Assay: immunoSEQ multiplex PCR; the TCRdb copy retains only in-frame clones and omits some. The data show 250,000 to 350,000 clones, about nine tenths seen once. Sequencing was carried out using peripheral blood. These receptors were obtained from a woman aged 25 to 39 with COVID-19, enrolled during active disease.

This chain links TRBV4-1 with TRBJ1-2; 7 bases map to TRBD1. Germline V gene sequence: CDR1 MGHRA, CDR2 YSYEKL. V shed 5 bases and J 8 bases; nucleotides not matched to a gene: 11. CDR3 size: 14 residues. CDR3 DNA sequence: TGCGCCAGCAGCTTGCCGGGACAGCTGGGAGGCTACACCTTC. Translation: CASSLPGQLGGYTF.

The J gene is TRBJ1-1, the V gene TRBV7-2; TRBD1 is a possible D gene (6 bases). This CDR3 region has 14 residues. CDR1 and CDR2 (germline): SGHTA, FQGNSA. V shed 5 bases and J shed 4 bases, with 14 bases lying between them. The CDR3 protein is CASSPDTGITEAFF. In DNA form, the CDR3 reads TGTGCCAGCAGCCCAGACACAGGGATCACTGAAGCTTTCTTT.